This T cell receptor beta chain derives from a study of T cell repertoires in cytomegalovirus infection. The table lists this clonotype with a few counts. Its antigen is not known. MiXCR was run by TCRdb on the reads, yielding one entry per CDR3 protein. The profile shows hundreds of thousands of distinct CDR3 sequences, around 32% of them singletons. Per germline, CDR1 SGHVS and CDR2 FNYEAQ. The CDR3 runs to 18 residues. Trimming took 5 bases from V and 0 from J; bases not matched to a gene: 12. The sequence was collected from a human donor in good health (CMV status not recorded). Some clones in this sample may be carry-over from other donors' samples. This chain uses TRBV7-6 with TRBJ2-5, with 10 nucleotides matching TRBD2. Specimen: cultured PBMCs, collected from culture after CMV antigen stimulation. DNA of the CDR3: TGTGCCAGCAGCACTAGCGGGATGCCACTGGGCAACCAAGAGACCCAGTACTTC. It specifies CASSTSGMPLGNQETQYF.